The next 17 T cell receptor beta chains were all read from a single sample in a study of human T cells and chemical hapten exposure. Time point meaning: pre-sensitization, week 0. Treatment denoted: therapeutic diphenylcyclopropenone sensitization with weekly scalp DPC. TCRdb recomputed calls from the RACE reads with MiXCR, one row per CDR3 protein. The top ten clones hold 2.5% to 3% of a sample with some 400,000 distinct CDR3 sequences, about 5.1% of them seen once. The sample was whole blood, taken in connection with sensitization to the hapten diphenylcyclopropenone (DPC). Receptors originate from a woman aged 45-60 years with alopecia areata. Some clones in this sample may be carry-over from other donors' samples.

Many counts were recorded for this clonotype. The V and J genes are TRBV2 and TRBJ2-7; D is perhaps TRBD1 (5 bases). The CDR3 has 16 amino acids. Germline V gene lookup returns CDR1 SNHLY and CDR2 FYNNEI. Trimming removed 0 bases from V and 6 bases from J, with 18 bases in between. The CDR3 region has the DNA TGTGCCAGCAGTGAAGCGCCTTTTCAGGGTGGCGGCGAGCAGTACTTC. It translates to CASSEAPFQGGGEQYF.

This clonotype was picked up many times. This chain uses TRBV20-1 with TRBJ1-1, with a weak D call TRBD1 (5 bases). Trimming took 0 bases from V and 4 from J, leaving 9 bases between them. CDR1 DFQATT and CDR2 SNEGSKA come from the germline V gene (reference sequence). The CDR3 runs to 13 residues. The CDR3 region has the DNA TGCAGTGCTAGAGAGAGGGGCACCACTGAAGCTTTCTTT. Amino acids: CSARERGTTEAFF.

This clonotype was picked up many times. The gene calls are TRBV2 and TRBJ2-2; the match to TRBD1 covers 11 bases. V was pared by 5 bases and J by 6 bases, with 8 bases of the junction left unmatched. CDR3 length equals 16 residues. The germline CDR1 and CDR2 sequences are SNHLY and FYNNEI. Here the CDR3 DNA reads TGTGCCAGCAGTCCCCGGACAGGGGGCGTTGCCGGGGAGCTGTTTTTT. Translation gives CASSPRTGGVAGELFF.

This clonotype was found once. The gene calls are TRBV12-3 or TRBV12-4 and TRBJ1-1; D is unclear. Trimming left V 7 bases short and J 1 base short, with 10 bases between. The CDR3 has 13 amino acids. The DNA of the CDR3 is TGTGCCAGCACCAACTCACCGAACACTGAAGCTTTCTTT. Translating gives CASTNSPNTEAFF.

The sample holds a few counts of this clonotype. The CDR3 here is CATLGLPASTDTQYF. CDR3 in DNA: TGTGCCACCCTAGGGCTCCCGGCTAGCACAGATACGCAGTATTTT. The rearrangement joins TRBV7-9 to TRBJ2-3; D uncertain. Germline values: CDR1 SEHNR, CDR2 FQNEAQ (reference sequence). V was pared by 10 bases and J by 0 bases, with 17 bases between. The CDR3 sequence is 15 residues long.

V gene TRBV10-3 combines with J gene TRBJ1-2; 8 bases fit TRBD1. The CDR3 totals 12 residues. Germline-derived CDR1 and CDR2 are ENHRY and SYGVKD. V shed 7 bases, J shed 8 bases, and the junction held 6 bases outside the gene matches. The CDR3 region is CAITKDRVGYTF. In nucleotides, the CDR3 is TGTGCCATCACCAAGGACAGGGTCGGCTACACCTTC.

The chain employs TRBV7-9 and TRBJ2-3; D call uncertain. The CDR3 consists of 12 residues. Looked up from germline, CDR1 is SEHNR and CDR2 is FQNEAQ (reference sequence). Trimming pared 4 bases from V and 4 bases from J, leaving 6 bases between. The CDR3 DNA reads as TGTGCCAGCAGCTCCGACTCAGATACGCAGTATTTT. Translated, it gives CASSSDSDTQYF.

This clonotype was picked up many times. The gene calls are TRBV6-2 or TRBV6-3 and TRBJ2-2, with 9 bases that match TRBD2. CDR1 and CDR2 (germline): MNHEY, SVGEGT. V trimming: 6 bases; J trimming: 6 bases; junction bases outside the gene matches: 5. The CDR3 totals 14 residues. CDR3 loop: CASSLAGEPGELFF. The CDR3 DNA sequence: TGTGCCAGCAGCTTAGCGGGAGAACCCGGGGAGCTGTTTTTT.

This clonotype was counted many times. J is TRBJ2-3 and V is TRBV29-1; 7 bases line up with TRBD1. V trimming: 3 bases; J trimming: 3 bases; junction bases outside the gene matches: 6. The CDR3 loop spans 14 amino acids. The germline V gene encodes CDR1 SQVTM and CDR2 ANQGSEA. The CDR3 coding sequence is TGCAGCGTTGAGTCACAGGGGATAACAGATACGCAGTATTTT. As protein: CSVESQGITDTQYF.

There are a few counts of this clonotype. The chain carries TRBV12-3 or TRBV12-4 and TRBJ1-2, with 11 bases that match TRBD1. The trim removed 1 base at V and 7 bases at J, leaving 11 bases unmatched. The CDR3 is made up of 17 amino acids. As DNA, the CDR3 is TGTGCCAGCAGTTTAGGTCCCGGGACAGGGGGTTCTCGTGGCTACACCTTC. Protein product: CASSLGPGTGGSRGYTF.

This clonotype was recorded many times. This chain uses TRBV27 with TRBJ2-3; D remains ambiguous. The CDR3 spans 14 residues. Deletions cut 8 bases from V and 2 bases from J, with 14 bases between. Germline V gene data show CDR1 as MNHEY and CDR2 as SMNVEV (reference sequence). The CDR3 sequence: CASGIDRYTDTQYF. CDR3 in DNA: TGTGCCAGCGGTATCGACCGATACACAGATACGCAGTATTTT.

This clonotype has ten or more counts. The CDR3 nucleotides read TGCAGCGTTGAAGGCGACGCGGGGTCTAGCACAGATACGCAGTATTTT. It encodes CSVEGDAGSSTDTQYF. The rearrangement uses TRBV29-1 and TRBJ2-3; tentatively, D is TRBD2 (6 bases). Germline values: CDR1 SQVTM, CDR2 ANQGSEA. V lost 1 base and J lost 0, with 14 bases in between. The CDR3 covers 16 residues.

The V call is TRBV12-3 or TRBV12-4, the J call TRBJ1-3; D gene uncertain. Trimming took off 10 bases at V and 9 bases at J, with 13 bases between the two ends. This CDR3 contains 11 residues. Here the CDR3 DNA reads TGTGCCAACAATCGCGGAGGCACCATATATTTT. Residues: CANNRGGTIYF.

This clonotype appeared many times. CDR3 region: CSAQTGIYGYTF. The DNA for the CDR3 is TGCAGCGCGCAAACAGGGATCTATGGCTACACCTTC. The chain has TRBV29-1 and TRBJ1-2; D is possibly TRBD1 (6 bases). With 7 bases removed from V and 4 bases from J, the gap between germline ends came to 13 bases. The germline CDR1 and CDR2 sequences are SQVTM and ANQGSEA. This CDR3 spans 12 amino acids.

Ten or more counts support this clonotype. The V and J genes are TRBV10-3 and TRBJ1-6; D is ambiguous. The CDR3 totals 15 residues. Trimming shortened V by 6 bases and J by 0 bases, and 9 bases separated the two germline ends. Germline CDR1 and CDR2: ENHRY and SYGVKD. The CDR3 DNA follows: TGTGCCATCAGCCCAGAGAGCTCCTATAATTCACCCCTCCACTTT. This codes for CAISPESSYNSPLHF.

There are many counts of this clonotype. The genes are TRBV6-1 and TRBJ2-7; 10 nucleotides match TRBD2. The ends lost 0 bases at V and 7 bases at J; junction bases unmatched: 6. The CDR3 length is 15 residues. The germline gives CDR1 MNHNS, CDR2 SASEGT. DNA of the CDR3: TGTGCCAGCAGTGAAGCGCTTCTAGCGGGGGTAGAGCAGTACTTC. Translation gives CASSEALLAGVEQYF.

The chain combines TRBV7-9 with TRBJ2-3; no clear D. CDR3 length: 13 residues. V lost 4 bases and J lost 6, with 11 bases in between. CDR1 and CDR2 (germline): SEHNR, FQNEAQ (reference sequence). The CDR3 protein is CASSSTPVDTQYF. CDR3 coding DNA: TGTGCCAGCAGCTCAACTCCGGTCGATACGCAGTATTTT.